The 12 T cell receptor beta chains in this list originate from one sample, sequenced in a study of blood T cell repertoires in COVID-19. Using immunoSEQ multiplex PCR, the repertoire was profiled, and TCRdb retains in-frame clones only, with some absent. The sample gives more than 150,000 clones, 70% to 90% of which show up once; 0.99% is in the top ten. Sequenced: peripheral blood. Every receptor here comes from a man younger than 35 with acute or convalescent COVID-19.

The chain carries TRBV19 and TRBJ2-1; 7 bases are shared with TRBD2. This CDR3 is 13 amino acids long. The germline V gene has CDR1 LNHDA and CDR2 SQIVND (reference sequence). The CDR3: CASRDYYANEQFF. Here the CDR3 DNA reads TGTGCTAGCCGGGACTATTACGCCAATGAGCAGTTCTTC.

The chain combines TRBV28 with TRBJ2-7; TRBD2 is a possible D gene (6 bases). The CDR3 runs to 12 residues. Trimming cost V 6 bases and J 4 bases, with 10 bases left between them. The germline V gene encodes CDR1 MDHEN and CDR2 SYDVKM. The CDR3 region is CASSQGLYEQYV. CDR3 DNA sequence: TGTGCCAGCAGCCAGGGACTTTACGAGCAGTACGTC.

V and J are TRBV9 and TRBJ2-1, with a tentative D call TRBD2 (5 bases). The CDR3 consists of 13 residues. Trimming left V 0 bases short and J 9 bases short, with 10 bases between. Germline V gene data show CDR1 as SGDLS and CDR2 as YYNGEE. CDR3 sequence reads: CASSVDLEGEQFF. The CDR3 DNA is TGTGCCAGCAGCGTAGATCTAGAGGGTGAGCAGTTCTTC. The full variable domain, completed using reference TRBV9 and TRBJ2-1, is DSGVTQTPKHLITATGQRVTLRCSPRSGDLSVYWYQQSLDQGLQFLIQYYNGEERAKGNILERFSAQQFPDLHSELNLSSLELGDSALYFCASSVDLEGEQFFGPGTRLTVL.

The V gene is TRBV6-5, the J gene TRBJ1-1; D is unresolved. The CDR3 length is 14 residues. The germline V gene has CDR1 MNHEY and CDR2 SVGAGI. V was shortened by 6 bases and J by 0 bases, with 11 bases between the two germline ends. CDR3 region: CASRPGRMNTEAFF. CDR3 nucleotides: TGTGCCAGCAGACCCGGGAGAATGAACACTGAAGCTTTCTTT.

The chain is built from TRBV18 and TRBJ2-7, with 9 bases that match TRBD1. Germline-derived CDR1 and CDR2 are KGHSH and LQKENI. Trimming cost V 3 bases and J 6 bases; bases outside gene matches: 0. The CDR3 runs 12 residues. CDR3 bases: TGTGCCAGCTCACCGGACAGGGGCGAGCAGTACTTC. Protein product: CASSPDRGEQYF.

The chain carries TRBV9 and TRBJ1-6, with D perhaps matching TRBD1 (6 bases). This CDR3 comprises 17 residues. From germline, CDR1 is SGDLS and CDR2 YYNGEE. V dropped 5 bases and J dropped 0 bases, with 15 bases sitting between them. The CDR3 DNA reads TGTGCCAGCAGAAGTGGGGGCCCCAGCTCCTATAATTCACCCCTCCACTTT. It yields the protein CASRSGGPSSYNSPLHF.

V and J are TRBV7-9 and TRBJ2-7, with D possibly being TRBD2 (5 bases). Trimming took off 0 bases at V and 6 bases at J, with 9 bases between the two ends. CDR3 length: 13 amino acids. Germline V gene lookup returns CDR1 SEHNR and CDR2 FQNEAQ (reference sequence). CDR3 loop: CASSLAEGSEQYV. The CDR3 region has the DNA TGTGCCAGCAGCTTAGCTGAGGGTAGCGAGCAGTACGTC.

In its sample, this clone was seen once. The chain carries TRBV7-3 and TRBJ2-3; the match to TRBD2 covers 12 bases. This CDR3 comprises 16 residues. The V segment lost 5 bases and the J segment 0 bases; nucleotides outside the gene matches: 3. Germline V gives CDR1 SGHTA, CDR2 FQGTGA. CDR3 region: CASSPLAGGSTDTQYF. CDR3 nucleotide sequence: TGTGCCAGCAGCCCACTAGCGGGGGGAAGCACAGATACGCAGTATTTT. Together with reference TRBV7-3 and TRBJ2-3, the CDR3 gives the full variable domain: GAGVSQTPSNKVTEKGKYVELRCDPISGHTALYWYRQSLGQGPEFLIYFQGTGAADDSGLPNDRFFAVRPEGSVSTLKIQRTERGDSAVYLCASSPLAGGSTDTQYFGPGTRLTVL.

This clone occurred a few times. The chain employs TRBV6-1 and TRBJ1-4; D is possibly TRBD1 (6 bases). The CDR3 has 16 amino acids. Trimming shortened V by 0 bases and J by 8 bases, and 16 bases separated the two germline ends. The germline CDR1 and CDR2 sequences are MNHNS and SASEGT. The CDR3 DNA reads TGTGCCAGCAGTGAAGCGCCCGGGGGGGCATGGGAAAAACTGTTTTTT. This encodes CASSEAPGGAWEKLFF.

V usage is TRBV2 and J usage is TRBJ1-2; tentatively, D is TRBD1 (6 bases). Between the trimmed V and J ends, which lost 7 bases and 8 bases, there was a span of 20 bases. The CDR3 loop spans 14 amino acids. Germline CDR1 reads SNHLY; CDR2 reads FYNNEI. In DNA, the CDR3 is TGTGCCAGCACCCGCCACGGGGGGCCGAGAGGCTACACCTTC. Translation: CASTRHGGPRGYTF.

This CDR3 is CASSLDFGAVTDTQYF. The DNA of the CDR3 is TGTGCCAGCAGCTTAGATTTTGGGGCTGTGACAGATACGCAGTATTTT. This chain connects TRBV11-2 to TRBJ2-3, with a possible D match to TRBD1 (5 bases). Germline assignment: CDR1 SGHAT and CDR2 FQNNGV. The CDR3 runs 16 residues. Trimming removed 0 bases at V and 3 bases at J, with 13 bases between. The variable domain in full, with the rest retrieved from reference TRBV11-2 and TRBJ2-3, is EAGVAQSPRYKIIEKRQSVAFWCNPISGHATLYWYQQILGQGPKLLIQFQNNGVVDDSQLPKDRFSAERLKGVDSTLKIQPAKLEDSAVYLCASSLDFGAVTDTQYFGPGTRLTVL.

The chain uses TRBV27 and TRBJ1-4, with 7 bases identical to TRBD1. The trim removed 5 bases at V and 8 bases at J, leaving 5 bases unmatched. The germline CDR1 and CDR2 sequences are MNHEY and SMNVEV (reference sequence). The CDR3 length is 13 residues. The CDR3: CASSRQGSEKLFF. The CDR3 DNA is TGTGCCAGCAGTAGACAGGGTAGCGAAAAACTGTTTTTT.